This is a list of T cell receptor beta chains from one sample in a study of shared clonotypes between healthy human individuals. Generated by immunoSEQ multiplex PCR, the TCRdb table keeps only in-frame clones and is missing some. In the table there are 2 million to 2.5 million clones, more than 80% of which are singletons. The sequenced sample was naive CD4+ T cells from PBMCs. The receptor set was obtained from a man aged 18 to 29 in good health. Some clones in this sample may be carry-over from other donors' samples. CDR3s leave out the opening cysteine and the closing phenylalanine or tryptophan.

>TRBV7-9|TRBJ2-7
ASSLGEYYEQY
>TRBV11-2|TRBJ2-1
ASSGYRGTYNEQF
>TRBV5-1|TRBJ2-7
ASSFSSSGRTPSSYEQY
>TRBV5-1|TRBJ1-2
ASSLGSGSYGYT
>TRBV23-1|TRBJ2-5
ASSHPRGRETQY
>TRBV2|TRBJ1-5
ASRAAGSNQPQH
>TRBV5-6|TRBJ2-2
ASSFGFRTTNTGELF
>TRBV28|TRBJ2-3
ASSWAGVDTQY
>TRBV9|TRBJ2-5
ASSPGTPRGETQY
>TRBV28|TRBJ2-7
ASSSPARAYEQY
>TRBV7-9|TRBJ2-3
ASSLGLMDTDTQY
>TRBV14|TRBJ2-7
ASSQVAYSREQY
>TRBV7-2|TRBJ2-5
ASSSLGQGFETQY
>TRBV18|TRBJ1-4
ASSPSGTVYEKLF
>TRBV30|TRBJ1-6
AWSLRTGMRSPLH
>TRBV13|TRBJ2-5
ASSKRQGGETQY
>TRBV18|TRBJ2-5
ASSPLPSGEETQY